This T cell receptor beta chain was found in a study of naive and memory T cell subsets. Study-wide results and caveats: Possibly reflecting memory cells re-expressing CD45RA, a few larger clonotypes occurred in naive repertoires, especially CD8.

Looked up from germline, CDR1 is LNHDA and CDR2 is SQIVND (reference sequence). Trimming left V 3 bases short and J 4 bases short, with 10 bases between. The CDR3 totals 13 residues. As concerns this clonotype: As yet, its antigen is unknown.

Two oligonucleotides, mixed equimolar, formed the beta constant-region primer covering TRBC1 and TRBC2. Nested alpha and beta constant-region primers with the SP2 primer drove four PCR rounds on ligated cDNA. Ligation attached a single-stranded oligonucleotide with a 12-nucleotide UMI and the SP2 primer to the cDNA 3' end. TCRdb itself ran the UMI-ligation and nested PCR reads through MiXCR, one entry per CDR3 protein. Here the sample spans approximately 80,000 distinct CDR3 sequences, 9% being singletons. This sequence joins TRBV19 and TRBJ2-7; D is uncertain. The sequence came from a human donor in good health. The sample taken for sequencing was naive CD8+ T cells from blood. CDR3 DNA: TGTGCCAGTAGTATTACGGACCGTTACGAGCAGTACTTC. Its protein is CASSITDRYEQYF.